This T cell receptor (beta chain) was captured by sequencing in a study of shared clonotypes between healthy human individuals. Study-level information: The donor pool was made up of two women and three men aged 18 to 49.

Trimming took off 5 bases at V and 4 bases at J, with 6 bases between the two ends. The germline gives CDR1 LGHNA, CDR2 YSLEER. The CDR3 contains 11 residues. The assay used deep level. Among the unsorted PBMC samples, replicate PCRs used roughly 300 ng DNA, approximately 30,000 T cell genomes. The unsorted PBMC sample used ten immunoSEQ deep assay plates. Some clones are missing from TCRdb's copy, which holds only in-frame ones; the method was immunoSEQ multiplex PCR. Of approximately 470,000 clones listed, approximately 84% are singletons. The chain carries TRBV4-3 and TRBJ2-7; D unclear. The source of this sequence is a woman in her 40s in good health. Some clones in this sample may be carry-over from other donors' samples. The specimen sequenced was PBMCs. The CDR3 protein is CASSNGYEQYF. The CDR3 nucleotides are TGCGCCAGCAGCAACGGGTACGAGCAGTACTTC.